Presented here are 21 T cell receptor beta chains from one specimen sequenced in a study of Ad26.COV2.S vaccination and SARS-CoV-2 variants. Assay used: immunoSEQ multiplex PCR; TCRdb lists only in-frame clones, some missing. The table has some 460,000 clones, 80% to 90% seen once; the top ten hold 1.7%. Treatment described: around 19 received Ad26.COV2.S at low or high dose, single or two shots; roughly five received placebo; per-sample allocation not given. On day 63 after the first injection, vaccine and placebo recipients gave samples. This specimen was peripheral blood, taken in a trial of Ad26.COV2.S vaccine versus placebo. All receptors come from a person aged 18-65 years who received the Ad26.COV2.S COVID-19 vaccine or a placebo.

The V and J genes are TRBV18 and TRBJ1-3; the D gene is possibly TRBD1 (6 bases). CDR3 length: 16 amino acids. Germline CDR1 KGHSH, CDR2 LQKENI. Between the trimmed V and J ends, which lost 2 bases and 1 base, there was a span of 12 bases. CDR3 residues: CASSPRGQLSGNTIYF. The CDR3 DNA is TGTGCCAGCTCACCAAGAGGACAGTTGTCTGGAAACACCATATATTTT.

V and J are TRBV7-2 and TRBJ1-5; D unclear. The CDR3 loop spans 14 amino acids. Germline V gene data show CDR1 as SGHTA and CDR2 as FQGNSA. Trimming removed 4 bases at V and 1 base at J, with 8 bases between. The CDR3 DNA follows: TGTGCCAGCAGCTCATTAGGGAGCAATCAGCCCCAGCATTTT. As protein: CASSSLGSNQPQHF.

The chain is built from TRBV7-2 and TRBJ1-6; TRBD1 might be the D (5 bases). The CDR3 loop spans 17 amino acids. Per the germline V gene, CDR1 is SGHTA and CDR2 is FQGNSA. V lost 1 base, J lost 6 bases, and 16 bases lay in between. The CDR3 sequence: CASSLVWGGATNSPLHF. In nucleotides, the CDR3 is TGTGCCAGCAGCTTAGTATGGGGAGGGGCTACTAATTCACCCCTCCACTTT.

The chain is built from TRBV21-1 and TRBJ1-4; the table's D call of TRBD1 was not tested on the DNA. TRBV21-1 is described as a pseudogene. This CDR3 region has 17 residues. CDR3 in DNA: TGTGCCAGCAGCAAAAAGGTACAGGGAGAGCAAAATGAAAAACTGTTTTTT. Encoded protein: CASSKKVQGEQNEKLFF.

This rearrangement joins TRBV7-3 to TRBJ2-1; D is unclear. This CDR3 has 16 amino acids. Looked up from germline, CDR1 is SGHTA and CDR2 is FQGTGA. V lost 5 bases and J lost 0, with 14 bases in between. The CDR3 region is CASSPSSILSYNEQFF. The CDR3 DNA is TGTGCCAGCAGCCCAAGTTCCATCCTCTCCTACAATGAGCAGTTCTTC. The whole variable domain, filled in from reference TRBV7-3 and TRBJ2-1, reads GAGVSQTPSNKVTEKGKYVELRCDPISGHTALYWYRQSLGQGPEFLIYFQGTGAADDSGLPNDRFFAVRPEGSVSTLKIQRTERGDSAVYLCASSPSSILSYNEQFFGPGTRLTVL.

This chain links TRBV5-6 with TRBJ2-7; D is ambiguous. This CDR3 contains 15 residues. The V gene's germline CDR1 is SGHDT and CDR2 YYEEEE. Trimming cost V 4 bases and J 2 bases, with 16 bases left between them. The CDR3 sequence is CASSLFGARAYEQYF. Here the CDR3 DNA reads TGTGCCAGCAGCCTCTTCGGTGCTAGGGCCTACGAGCAGTACTTC.

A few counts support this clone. The CDR3, as DNA: TGTGCCAGCAGCCAAGCAAGGGTTGGGGTGAGCTCCTACGAGCAGTACTTC. Amino acids: CASSQARVGVSSYEQYF. This chain joins TRBV3-1 (or the pseudogene TRBV3-2) and TRBJ2-7; unclear D gene. CDR3 length: 17 amino acids. The germline V gene has CDR1 LGHDT and CDR2 YNNKEL (reference sequence). V lost 1 base and J 0 bases, leaving 16 bases between the germline ends.

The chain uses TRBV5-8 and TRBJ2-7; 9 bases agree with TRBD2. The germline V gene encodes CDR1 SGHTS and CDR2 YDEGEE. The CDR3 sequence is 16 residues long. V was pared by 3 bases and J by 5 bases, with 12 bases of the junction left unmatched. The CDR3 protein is CASSSGTLRGGDEQYF. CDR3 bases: TGTGCCAGCAGCTCCGGGACCCTGCGGGGGGGGGACGAGCAGTACTTC.

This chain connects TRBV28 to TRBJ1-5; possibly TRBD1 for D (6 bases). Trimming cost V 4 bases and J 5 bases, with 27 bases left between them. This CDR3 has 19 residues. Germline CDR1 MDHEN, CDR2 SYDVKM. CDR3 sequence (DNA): TGTGCCAGCAGTTCGCCCGCTTTTCCCGTCCTCAGGGGCTATCAGCCCCAGCATTTT. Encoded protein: CASSSPAFPVLRGYQPQHF.

CDR3 sequence: CASNSRGVGYGYTF. CDR3 nucleotides: TGTGCCAGCAATTCCCGAGGGGTCGGCTATGGCTACACCTTC. The chain carries TRBV28 and TRBJ1-2, with D maybe TRBD1 (5 bases). The germline V gene encodes CDR1 MDHEN and CDR2 SYDVKM. This CDR3 has 14 residues. Deletions cut 7 bases from V and 4 bases from J, with 16 bases between.

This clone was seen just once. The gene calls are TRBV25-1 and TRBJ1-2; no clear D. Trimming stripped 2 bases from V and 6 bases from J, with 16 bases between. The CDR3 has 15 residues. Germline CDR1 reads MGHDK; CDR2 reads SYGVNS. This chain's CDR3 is CASSEPSLNPDGYTF. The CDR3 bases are TGTGCCAGCAGTGAACCCTCTCTTAATCCCGATGGCTACACCTTC.

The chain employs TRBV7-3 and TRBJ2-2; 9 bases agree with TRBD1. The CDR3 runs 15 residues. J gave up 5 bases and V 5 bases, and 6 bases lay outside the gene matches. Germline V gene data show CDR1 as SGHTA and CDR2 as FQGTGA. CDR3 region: CASSMGQGWTGELFF. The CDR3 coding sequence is TGTGCCAGCAGCATGGGACAGGGATGGACCGGGGAGCTGTTTTTT.

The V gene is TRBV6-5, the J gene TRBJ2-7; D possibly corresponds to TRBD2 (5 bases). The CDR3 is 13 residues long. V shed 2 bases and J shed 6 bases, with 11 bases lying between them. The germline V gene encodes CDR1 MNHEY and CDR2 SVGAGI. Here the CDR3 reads CASSYGGSGEQYF. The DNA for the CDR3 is TGTGCCAGCAGTTACGGCGGGTCGGGCGAGCAGTACTTC.

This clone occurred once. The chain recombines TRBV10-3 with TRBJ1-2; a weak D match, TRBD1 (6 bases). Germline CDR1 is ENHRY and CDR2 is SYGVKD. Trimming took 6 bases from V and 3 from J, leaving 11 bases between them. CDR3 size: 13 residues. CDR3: CAIRQGIDYGYTF. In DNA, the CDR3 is TGTGCCATCAGACAGGGTATCGACTATGGCTACACCTTC.

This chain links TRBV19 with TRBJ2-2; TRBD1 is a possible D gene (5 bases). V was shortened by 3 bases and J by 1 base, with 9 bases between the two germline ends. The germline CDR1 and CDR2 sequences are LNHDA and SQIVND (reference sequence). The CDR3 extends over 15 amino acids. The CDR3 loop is CASSILDRNTGELFF. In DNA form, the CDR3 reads TGTGCCAGTAGTATCCTCGACAGGAACACCGGGGAGCTGTTTTTT.

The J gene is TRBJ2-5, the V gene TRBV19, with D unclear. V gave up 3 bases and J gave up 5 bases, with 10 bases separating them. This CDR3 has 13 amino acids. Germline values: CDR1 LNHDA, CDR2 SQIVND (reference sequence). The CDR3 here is CASSIGWQETQYF. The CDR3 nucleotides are TGTGCCAGTAGTATCGGCTGGCAGGAGACCCAGTACTTC.

The DNA of the CDR3 is TGTGCCAGCAGCTTGGTGGGACAGGGGGCGGATGGCTACACCTTC. Amino acids: CASSLVGQGADGYTF. This sequence joins TRBV5-4 and TRBJ1-2; 12 bases align to TRBD1. The CDR3 totals 15 residues. Looked up from germline, CDR1 is SGHNT and CDR2 is YYREEE (reference sequence). J was trimmed by 6 bases and V by 0 bases; bases with no gene match: 3. Combining the CDR3 with reference TRBV5-4 and TRBJ1-2 gives the whole variable domain ETGVTQSPTHLIKTRGQQVTLRCSSQSGHNTVSWYQQALGQGPQFIFQYYREEENGRGNFPPRFSGLQFPNYSSELNVNALELDDSALYLCASSLVGQGADGYTFGSGTRLTVV.

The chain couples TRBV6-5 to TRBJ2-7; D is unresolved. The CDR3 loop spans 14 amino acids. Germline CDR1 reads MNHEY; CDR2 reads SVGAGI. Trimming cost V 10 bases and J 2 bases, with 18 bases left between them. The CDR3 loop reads CATGRSTAPYEQYF. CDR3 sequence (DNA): TGTGCCACCGGGCGCTCCACAGCACCCTACGAGCAGTACTTC.

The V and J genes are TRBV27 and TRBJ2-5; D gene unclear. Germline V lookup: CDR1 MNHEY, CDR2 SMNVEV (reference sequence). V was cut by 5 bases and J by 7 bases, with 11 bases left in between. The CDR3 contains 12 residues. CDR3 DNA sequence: TGTGCCAGCAGTCCCCTCTTGGGGACCCAGTACTTC. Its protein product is CASSPLLGTQYF.

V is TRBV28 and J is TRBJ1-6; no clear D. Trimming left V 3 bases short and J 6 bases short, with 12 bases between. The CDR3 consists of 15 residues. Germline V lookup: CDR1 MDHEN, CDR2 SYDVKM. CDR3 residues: CASSFKLGSNSPLHF. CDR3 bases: TGTGCCAGCAGTTTCAAATTAGGGAGTAATTCACCCCTCCACTTT.

The CDR3 DNA reads as TGTGCCAGCACCCACGGCGTGGCGGAAGTTATCACAGATACGCAGTATTTT. Residues: CASTHGVAEVITDTQYF. The chain employs TRBV28 and TRBJ2-3, with D hard to call. V gave up 7 bases and J gave up 2 bases, with 22 bases separating them. Germline loops: CDR1 MDHEN, CDR2 SYDVKM. The CDR3 contains 17 residues. Together with reference TRBV28 and TRBJ2-3, the CDR3 gives the full variable domain: DVKVTQSSRYLVKRTGEKVFLECVQDMDHENMFWYRQDPGLGLRLIYFSYDVKMKEKGDIPEGYSVSREKKERFSLILESASTNQTSMYLCASTHGVAEVITDTQYFGPGTRLTVL.